Following are 3 T cell receptor beta chains from one sample sequenced in a study of blood T cell repertoires in COVID-19. The data were produced by immunoSEQ multiplex PCR, yet TCRdb's version contains in-frame clones alone and is incomplete. Here the sample spans roughly 200,000 clones, approximately 80% being singletons. The sequencing sample was made of peripheral blood. Receptors were obtained from a man aged 35 to 55 with acute or convalescent COVID-19.

This chain links TRBV14 with TRBJ1-5; TRBD1 aligns across 7 bases. In germline, CDR1 is SGHDN, CDR2 FVKESK. The V gene end was trimmed by 2 bases and the J gene end by 5 bases; junction bases not matched to a gene: 3. CDR3 length: 14 amino acids. The DNA of the CDR3 is TGTGCCAGCAGCCAAACAGGGGTGTATCAGCCCCAGCATTTT. It codes for CASSQTGVYQPQHF.

The CDR3 DNA reads TGCGCCAGCAGCCAAGATGGGGACAGGGGCGCGAACACTGAAGCTTTCTTT. This gives the protein CASSQDGDRGANTEAFF. The rearrangement uses TRBV4-3 and TRBJ1-1; 10 nucleotides line up with TRBD1. V lost 0 bases and J lost 1; bases outside the gene matches: 5. Germline assignment: CDR1 LGHNA and CDR2 YSLEER. CDR3 length: 17 residues.

This sequence joins TRBV27 and TRBJ2-7; 13 nucleotides match TRBD2. The germline V gene has CDR1 MNHEY and CDR2 SMNVEV (reference sequence). The CDR3 is 16 residues long. V lost 4 bases to trimming and J lost 7 bases; unmatched junction nucleotides: 10. This chain's CDR3 is CASSSWTSGSSSEQYF. The DNA of the CDR3 is TGTGCCAGCAGTTCCTGGACTAGCGGGAGCTCATCGGAGCAGTACTTC.